A selection of T cell receptor beta chains follows, all from one sample in a study of graft-versus-host responses after intestinal transplantation. Sequencing used immunoSEQ multiplex PCR; TCRdb keeps in-frame clones, though not all of them. The data contain 1,500 to 2,000 clones, 85% to 90% of them singletons. The source material was ileum tissue, sampled around 59 days after intestinal transplant. The receptors stem from a human patient who received an intestinal transplant, so some T cells may come from the graft donor. CDR3s leave out the opening cysteine and the closing phenylalanine or tryptophan. Size tells how often a clone was seen (once, few, many) or the class of an expanded clone, and some rows leave it out.

V	size	J	CDR3
TRBV9	-	TRBJ1-5	ASSEDAGGNQPQH
TRBV6-1	-	TRBJ1-1	ASRGTSGYTEAF
TRBV10-3	few	TRBJ1-6	AISERGVDSPLH
TRBV7-2	-	TRBJ1-1	ASSFSGAAAF
TRBV7-9	-	TRBJ2-7	ASSSRDSQASGYEQY
TRBV7-2	-	TRBJ2-2	ASSLGGRQTNTGELF
TRBV28	once	TRBJ1-5	ASSFRGVGNQPQH
TRBV5-1	few	TRBJ2-7	ASSEQGTSLRVQY
TRBV6-5	-	TRBJ1-5	ASSHRESNQPQH
TRBV7-3	few	TRBJ2-4	ASRGRSVAKNIQY
TRBV9	-	TRBJ1-2	ASSSGTVNYGYT
TRBV9	-	TRBJ2-1	ASSVEGGGWNEQF
TRBV14	-	TRBJ1-2	ASSQGSNPRWYGYT
TRBV9	-	TRBJ1-4	ASSERPQPDEKLF
TRBV6-5	-	TRBJ2-1	ASSPAGGPVNEQF
TRBV7-9	-	TRBJ2-4	ASSLAGQGLNIQY
TRBV21-1	-	TRBJ2-1	ASSRRGQGNEQF
TRBV5-1	-	TRBJ1-1	ASSLGQISPHTEAF
TRBV30	-	TRBJ2-7	AWSVGMGVYEQY
TRBV10-2	-	TRBJ2-7	ASSDSLYSYEQY
TRBV5-1	-	TRBJ1-1	ASSFNRVGSEAF
TRBV20-1	-	TRBJ1-2	SAQGYGYT
TRBV25-1	-	TRBJ1-5	ASRGGSNQPQH
TRBV2	-	TRBJ1-1	ASRGQGVLTEAF
TRBV6-5	-	TRBJ2-5	ASSYSFAEPSETQY
TRBV29-1	once	TRBJ1-2	SVVAGTYGYT
TRBV18	-	TRBJ2-1	ASSPPGLAWNEQF
TRBV13	-	TRBJ2-3	ASSLGAGGPSDTQY
TRBV6-1	-	TRBJ1-2	ASSYQFNYGYT
TRBV28	few	TRBJ2-3	ASSPFVGSGGGTDTQY
TRBV19	-	TRBJ2-4	ASKQGAGKNIQY
TRBV30	once	TRBJ2-7	AWGGTYEQY
TRBV19	-	TRBJ2-7	ASSISIRTGVPYEQY
TRBV28	-	TRBJ1-1	ASPRGGAVVWTEAF
TRBV29-1	-	TRBJ2-6	SVEIRGGGANVLT
TRBV18	-	TRBJ1-6	ASSPSNSPLH
TRBV2	-	TRBJ2-7	ASSELGGKY
TRBV4-1	-	TRBJ2-1	ASSQETGVQYNEQF
TRBV6-5	once	TRBJ1-1	ASSYTSGTGSEAF
TRBV7-2	-	TRBJ2-3	ASSNRQGYTDTQY
TRBV4-1	-	TRBJ2-1	ASSQTGGNEQF
TRBV6-6	-	TRBJ2-1	ASRDGGDEQF
TRBV28	-	TRBJ2-3	ASKKDPTDTQY
TRBV7-2	-	TRBJ2-7	ASSSTPGEQY
TRBV18	-	TRBJ1-1	ASSPPGEGRWRAF
TRBV5-1	-	TRBJ2-3	ASSPPTGGSTDTQY
TRBV5-5	few	TRBJ2-4	ASSLVAKNIQY
TRBV7-8	-	TRBJ2-7	ASSLGAPTAYEQY
TRBV4-1	-	TRBJ2-3	ASSNQASSTDTQY
TRBV2	-	TRBJ1-1	ASVRQGGLNTEAF
TRBV5-3	-	TRBJ2-2	ATPMSATGELF
TRBV18	-	TRBJ2-7	ASSSLRTGLLEQY
TRBV19	-	TRBJ2-7	ASSMVGGSYEQY
TRBV28	-	TRBJ1-5	ASGQGVGPQH
TRBV13	once	TRBJ1-3	ASSRKSMSGNTIY